Below, 27 T cell receptor beta chains from the same sample are listed, as sequenced in a study of shared T cell receptors in the human thymus. This table comes from immunoSEQ multiplex PCR, and its TCRdb copy is limited to in-frame clones, with some not included. This table has hundreds of thousands of clones, 75% to 80% appearing once. These data are also associated with another study on human thymus T cells.

Sequenced sample: thymocytes. These TCRs come from a boy younger than two with a congenital heart defect.

The rearrangement links TRBV2 to TRBJ2-3; 9 bases line up with TRBD2. The CDR3 is made up of 14 amino acids. V lost 3 bases to trimming and J lost 6 bases; unmatched junction nucleotides: 4. Germline V gene lookup returns CDR1 SNHLY and CDR2 FYNNEI. In DNA form, the CDR3 reads TGTGCCAGCAGTGAGGCGGGAGGGCCCGATACGCAGTATTTT. This gives the protein CASSEAGGPDTQYF.

CDR3 protein: CASSLLAVGETQYF. Here the CDR3 DNA reads TGTGCCAGCAGCCTCCTAGCGGTCGGGGAGACCCAGTACTTC. The chain couples TRBV5-5 to TRBJ2-5; 7 positions agree with TRBD2. From germline, CDR1 is SGHKS and CDR2 YYEKEE (reference sequence). Germline trimming cut 4 bases from V and 5 bases from J; bases unmatched to any gene: 8. The CDR3 runs to 14 residues.

The chain employs TRBV4-3 and TRBJ2-5, with 7 bases aligning to TRBD1. The end of the DNA is better explained by TRBJ2-7, so the J call may be wrong. Germline V CDR1 and CDR2: LGHNA, YSLEER. The CDR3 runs to 16 residues. This CDR3 reads CASSHTTWDRTYEQYF. The CDR3 region has the DNA TGCGCCAGCAGTCATACAACGTGGGACAGAACCTACGAGCAGTACTTC.

This clone has only one observation. V is TRBV4-2 and J is TRBJ1-3; D gene ambiguous. Per germline, CDR1 LGHNA and CDR2 YNFKEQ. The CDR3 is 15 residues long. V lost 0 bases and J 5 bases, leaving 11 bases between the germline ends. In DNA, the CDR3 is TGTGCCAGCAGCCAAGATCTTGCACAGAGAAACACCATATATTTT. Its protein product is CASSQDLAQRNTIYF.

The CDR3 here is CACGPYYNEQFF. The CDR3 region has the DNA TGTGCCTGTGGGCCCTACTACAATGAGCAGTTCTTC. The chain combines TRBV30 with TRBJ2-1, with D unresolved. The germline V gene encodes CDR1 GTSNPN and CDR2 SVGIG (reference sequence). The CDR3 is 12 amino acids. V was clipped by 6 bases and J by 3 bases, with 9 bases between them. Based on the CDR3 plus reference TRBV30 and TRBJ2-1, the full variable domain is SQTIHQWPATLVQPVGSPLSLECTVEGTSNPNLYWYRQAAGRGLQLLFYSVGIGQISSEVPQNLSASRPQDRQFILSSKKLLLSDSGFYLCACGPYYNEQFFGPGTRLTVL.

This chain connects TRBV19 to TRBJ2-5, with 9 bases identical to TRBD2. CDR3 length equals 16 residues. After removal of 4 bases from V and 5 bases from J, the junction contained 11 bases not matched to a gene. Germline CDR1 and CDR2: LNHDA and SQIVND (reference sequence). For the CDR3, the DNA is TGTGCCAGTAGTACCAATCAGCGGGAGGAAGGGGAGACCCAGTACTTC. Amino acid sequence: CASSTNQREEGETQYF.

The V call is TRBV7-2, the J call TRBJ1-2; TRBD1 might be the D (6 bases). Trimming cost V 5 bases and J 6 bases, with 19 bases left between them. This CDR3 is built from 15 residues. Germline V gene lookup returns CDR1 SGHTA and CDR2 FQGNSA. The CDR3 coding sequence is TGTGCCAGCAGCCTCTCAGGGGCAGTGGTAGATGGCTACACCTTC. It codes for CASSLSGAVVDGYTF. Full variable domain (missing parts from reference TRBV7-2 and TRBJ1-2): GAGVSQSPSNKVTEKGKDVELRCDPISGHTALYWYRQSLGQGLEFLIYFQGNSAPDKSGLPSDRFSAERTGGSVSTLTIQRTQQEDSAVYLCASSLSGAVVDGYTFGSGTRLTVV.

This clone was seen a handful of times. The gene calls are TRBV11-2 and TRBJ2-5, with D tentatively TRBD2 (5 bases). Between the trimmed V and J ends, which lost 4 bases and 7 bases, there was a span of 13 bases. This CDR3 spans 13 amino acids. Germline CDR1 is SGHAT and CDR2 is FQNNGV. CDR3 in amino acids: CASSSLEEMTQYF. In DNA, the CDR3 is TGTGCCAGCAGCTCGCTGGAGGAGATGACCCAGTACTTC.

The CDR3 DNA reads TGCGCCAGCAGCCAGGCACCGGGACTAGGGTGGTTCTTC. As protein: CASSQAPGLGWFF. The rearrangement links TRBV4-3 to TRBJ2-1, with 8 bases matching TRBD2. CDR1 is LGHNA, CDR2 YSLEER, per germline. The CDR3 is 13 residues long. The V gene end was trimmed by 3 bases and the J gene end by 15 bases; junction bases not matched to a gene: 10.

This clone has more than one count but fewer than ten. V gene TRBV6-5 combines with J gene TRBJ2-7, with a weak D call TRBD1 (6 bases). The V end was cut by 6 bases, the J end by 0 bases, with 9 bases between. Germline V lookup: CDR1 MNHEY, CDR2 SVGAGI. The CDR3 consists of 13 residues. The CDR3 sequence is CASSNRDSYEQYF. DNA of the CDR3: TGTGCCAGCAGCAACAGGGACTCCTACGAGCAGTACTTC.

This clone was seen just once. The chain couples TRBV10-3 to TRBJ2-4, with TRBD2 matching 11 bases. V lost 6 bases, J lost 0 bases, and 13 bases stayed unmatched. The V gene's germline CDR1 is ENHRY and CDR2 SYGVKD. This CDR3 has 19 amino acids. The CDR3 DNA reads as TGTGCCATCAGCCAACTAGCGGGAGACAAGGCAGCAGCCAAAAACATTCAGTACTTC. It is translated as CAISQLAGDKAAAKNIQYF.

The rearrangement joins TRBV12-5 to TRBJ2-1; no clear D. The CDR3 runs 12 residues. Trimming cost V 5 bases and J 7 bases, with 9 bases left between them. Germline lookup yields CDR1 LGHNT and CDR2 FRNRAP. The CDR3 bases are TGTGCTAGTGGTCCCGCCCTAAATGAGCAGTTCTTC. Amino acids: CASGPALNEQFF.

The CDR3 coding sequence is TGTGCCAGCACCTTGGGGGCAAGTGGCACCGGGGAGCTGTTTTTT. It translates to CASTLGASGTGELFF. V is TRBV7-9 and J is TRBJ2-2; D is possibly TRBD1 (6 bases). The length of the CDR3 is 15 residues. CDR1 is SEHNR, CDR2 FQNEAQ, per germline (reference sequence). V was cut by 7 bases and J by 4 bases, with 16 bases left in between.

This sequence joins TRBV5-1 and TRBJ1-1; 10 bases line up with TRBD1. J lost 6 bases, V lost 0 bases, and 5 bases had no gene match. This CDR3 spans 15 amino acids. Germline V CDR1 and CDR2: SGHRS, YFSETQ. The CDR3 coding sequence is TGCGCCAGCAGCTTGGCCGGACAGGGGGTACCTGAAGCTTTCTTT. Translating gives CASSLAGQGVPEAFF. The full variable domain, in which reference TRBV5-1 and TRBJ1-1 provide the parts outside the CDR3, is KAGVTQTPRYLIKTRGQQVTLSCSPISGHRSVSWYQQTPGQGLQFLFEYFSETQRNKGNFPGRFSGRQFSNSRSEMNVSTLELGDSALYLCASSLAGQGVPEAFFGQGTRLTVV.

This clone was detected a few times. The chain employs TRBV2 and TRBJ2-5; 8 bases map to TRBD1. This CDR3 region has 15 residues. V was clipped by 11 bases and J by 5 bases; unmatched bases: 16. Per germline, CDR1 SNHLY and CDR2 FYNNEI. The CDR3 reads CAAAFAGGFLETQYF. In DNA form, the CDR3 reads TGTGCCGCAGCTTTTGCAGGGGGCTTTTTGGAGACCCAGTACTTC. The variable domain in full, completed from reference TRBV2 and TRBJ2-5, reads EPEVTQTPSHQVTQMGQEVILRCVPISNHLYFYWYRQILGQKVEFLVSFYNNEISEKSEIFDDQFSVERPDGSNFTLKIRSTKLEDSAMYFCAAAFAGGFLETQYFGPGTRLLVL.

J is TRBJ2-7 and V is TRBV11-2; 9 positions match TRBD2. CDR1 is SGHAT, CDR2 FQNNGV, per germline. The CDR3 sequence is 19 residues long. V shed 1 base, J shed 5 bases, and the junction held 18 bases outside the gene matches. CDR3 bases: TGTGCCAGCAGCTTAGTTCCCAAGGGGCGGGAGGGCCCTCATGACGAGCAGTACTTC. The encoded protein is CASSLVPKGREGPHDEQYF. Combining the CDR3 with reference TRBV11-2 and TRBJ2-7 gives the whole variable domain EAGVAQSPRYKIIEKRQSVAFWCNPISGHATLYWYQQILGQGPKLLIQFQNNGVVDDSQLPKDRFSAERLKGVDSTLKIQPAKLEDSAVYLCASSLVPKGREGPHDEQYFGPGTRLTVT.

The V and J genes are TRBV6-5 and TRBJ2-2; 8 bases are a match to TRBD1. CDR1 and CDR2 from the germline V gene are MNHEY and SVGAGI. V dropped 5 bases and J dropped 3; count of bases not matched to a gene: 5. There are 15 residues in the CDR3. In DNA form, the CDR3 reads TGTGCCAGCAGTAGGACAGGGCAGCACACCGGGGAGCTGTTTTTT. It translates to CASSRTGQHTGELFF.

In its sample, this clone was seen a few times. The V gene is TRBV11-2, the J gene TRBJ2-7, with TRBD1 matching 8 bases. Germline lookup yields CDR1 SGHAT and CDR2 FQNNGV. V gave up 1 base and J gave up 3 bases; unmatched junction bases: 11. This CDR3 has 17 amino acids. The CDR3 DNA follows: TGTGCCAGCAGCTTAGCCCCCGGACAGGGCTGGTTCTACGAGCAGTACTTC. Protein product: CASSLAPGQGWFYEQYF.

This clone was seen a few times. The chain employs TRBV23-1 and TRBJ1-5; TRBD1 matches 7 bases. TRBV23-1 is marked as an open reading frame, function uncertain. The trim removed 6 bases at V and 4 bases at J, leaving 9 bases unmatched. The CDR3 is 15 residues long. This chain's CDR3 is CASRRDSPMNQPQHF. CDR3 in DNA: TGCGCCAGCAGAAGGGACAGCCCGATGAATCAGCCCCAGCATTTT.

This clone was seen only a few times. The chain joins TRBV11-3 to TRBJ2-3; tentative D call: TRBD2 (6 bases). CDR1 and CDR2 from the germline V gene are SGHNT and YENEEA. CDR3 length: 17 amino acids. V lost 3 bases to trimming and J lost 0 bases, with 16 bases between them. The CDR3 sequence is CASSLGTLAHSTDTQYF. The CDR3 DNA reads as TGTGCCAGCAGCTTGGGTACTCTAGCGCACAGCACAGATACGCAGTATTTT.

This clone was seen just once. The chain carries TRBV7-8 and TRBJ2-4, with 9 bases identical to TRBD2. J was trimmed by 5 bases and V by 0 bases; bases with no gene match: 5. The CDR3 is made up of 16 amino acids. Germline CDR1 reads SGHVS; CDR2 reads FQNEAQ. The DNA of the CDR3 is TGTGCCAGCAGCTTAGCCGCGGGAGGGCGGGAAAACATTCAGTACTTC. The encoded protein is CASSLAAGGRENIQYF.

The chain recombines TRBV5-1 with TRBJ2-7, with 7 bases lining up with TRBD1. From germline, CDR1 is SGHRS and CDR2 YFSETQ. Trimming took 0 bases from V and 7 from J; bases not matched to a gene: 10. This CDR3 has 15 residues. DNA of the CDR3: TGCGCCAGCAGCTTGGAAGGGGGCTGGGTACCTGAGCAGTACTTC. This sequence encodes CASSLEGGWVPEQYF.

The chain joins TRBV4-3 to TRBJ1-2; the match to TRBD1 covers 8 bases. V was clipped by 4 bases and J by 4 bases; unmatched bases: 5. Germline values: CDR1 LGHNA, CDR2 YSLEER. The CDR3 has 14 residues. CDR3 residues: CASSPHGQGYGYTF. DNA of the CDR3: TGCGCCAGCAGCCCCCATGGACAGGGCTATGGCTACACCTTC.

This clone was detected only a few times. The V and J genes are TRBV20-1 and TRBJ1-2; a weak D match, TRBD1 (6 bases). CDR1 and CDR2 from the germline V gene are DFQATT and SNEGSKA (reference sequence). The CDR3 loop spans 11 amino acids. Trimming removed 3 bases from V and 6 bases from J, with 8 bases in between. The DNA of the CDR3 is TGCAGTGCTAGTAACAGGGATGGCTACACCTTC. Translation: CSASNRDGYTF.

The chain is built from TRBV30 and TRBJ1-1; TRBD1 is a possible D gene (6 bases). V shed 5 bases and J shed 4 bases, with 8 bases lying between them. Germline loops: CDR1 GTSNPN, CDR2 SVGIG (reference sequence). This CDR3 is built from 11 residues. CDR3 DNA: TGTGCCTGGCCCAGGGGCACTGAAGCTTTCTTT. This encodes CAWPRGTEAFF.

The chain employs TRBV7-2 and TRBJ2-7; 11 positions match TRBD2. The CDR3 has 16 amino acids. Germline CDR1 SGHTA, CDR2 FQGNSA. After removal of 1 base from V and 2 bases from J, the junction contained 4 bases not matched to a gene. CDR3 protein: CASSLELAGGAYEQYF. Here the CDR3 DNA reads TGTGCCAGCAGCTTAGAGCTAGCGGGAGGCGCCTACGAGCAGTACTTC.

V usage is TRBV19 and J usage is TRBJ2-7; 7 bases fit TRBD1. The V and J ends lost 6 bases and 3 bases, in that order; junction bases with no gene match: 11. Germline V gene lookup returns CDR1 LNHDA and CDR2 SQIVND (reference sequence). The CDR3 loop spans 15 amino acids. CDR3 sequence (DNA): TGTGCCAGTAGCCCAGACCGGGACAGAGACTACGAGCAGTACTTC. Protein sequence: CASSPDRDRDYEQYF. Full variable domain (missing parts from reference TRBV19 and TRBJ2-7): DGGITQSPKYLFRKEGQNVTLSCEQNLNHDAMYWYRQDPGQGLRLIYYSQIVNDFQKGDIAEGYSVSREKKESFPLTVTSAQKNPTAFYLCASSPDRDRDYEQYFGPGTRLTVT.